This TCR beta chain was identified in a study of Graves' ophthalmopathy and Graves' hyperthyroidism. The study, taken as a whole, reports: Most expanded clonotypes in thyroid above 0.001 frequency also showed up in blood. A 13-signature model separated ophthalmopathy from stable hyperthyroidism, just over 85% sensitivity, 75% to 84% specificity.

Additional autoimmune diseases, uncontrolled infections, pregnancy or lactation disqualified patients. The V end lost 8 bases, the J end lost 1 base, and 17 bases lay between the germline ends. Per germline, CDR1 MDHEN and CDR2 SYDVKM. The CDR3 extends over 15 amino acids. Amplification from RNA transcripts yielded the TCR beta CDR3 regions. Investigators did first-round RT-PCR with HTBI primers, then second-round multiplex PCR. TCRdb reprocessed the multiplex PCR reads with MiXCR, giving one entry per CDR3 protein. The sample contains 300,000 to 450,000 distinct CDR3 sequences, roughly a sixth of which appear only once. In its sample, this clonotype was seen many times. The antigen is unknown.

The rearrangement uses TRBV28 and TRBJ1-1, with D unresolved. The receptor was isolated from an adult woman with stable Graves' hyperthyroidism. Sequenced: peripheral blood. CDR3 protein: CASRIATGGNTEAFF. The CDR3 nucleotides read TGTGCCAGCCGCATTGCTACTGGCGGGAACACTGAAGCTTTCTTT.